A selection of T cell receptor beta chains follows, all from one sample in a study of CD8 T cells in Susac syndrome. MiXCR was run by TCRdb on the immunoSEQ multiplex PCR reads, yielding one entry per CDR3 protein. The data contain roughly 130,000 distinct CDR3 sequences, around 94% of them singletons. The specimen was CD8+ T cells from PBMCs. These TCRs come from a human donor with Susac syndrome. Both conserved end residues are part of each CDR3. A D gene is named only where the DNA matches it firmly. Part of the rows lack a size; the others show once, few, many or a class for expanded clones.

d_call,j_call,clone_size,v_call,cdr3_nt,cdr3_aa
NA,TRBJ1-1,NA,TRBV6-5,TGTGCCAGCAGTTACTCGGGACAATTGAACACTGAAGCTTTCTTT,CASSYSGQLNTEAFF
TRBD1,TRBJ2-7,NA,TRBV5-6,TGTGCCAGCAGCGCGATCGGACAGGGGCACTACGAGCAGTACTTC,CASSAIGQGHYEQYF
NA,TRBJ2-1,NA,TRBV19,TGTGCCAGTAGTATTCGGGGTAATGAGCAGTTCTTC,CASSIRGNEQFF
TRBD1,TRBJ2-1,NA,TRBV5-4,TGTGCCAGCAAGGGACAGGGCTACAATGAGCAGTTCTTC,CASKGQGYNEQFF
NA,TRBJ2-7,NA,TRBV6-6,TGTGCCAGCAGTTACTCGAGGGGGGAGGAATCCTACGAGCAGTACTTC,CASSYSRGEESYEQYF
NA,TRBJ2-1,NA,TRBV20-1,TGCAGTGCTAGTGAGTCGGGGTTCTCCTACAATGAGCAGTTCTTC,CSASESGFSYNEQFF
NA,TRBJ2-3,NA,TRBV13,TGTGCCAGCAGCATTATGGGAGGAGAAACAGATACGCAGTATTTT,CASSIMGGETDTQYF
TRBD1,TRBJ2-6,NA,TRBV6-2/TRBV6-3,TGTGCCAGCACCCCGGGACAGGTAGACCTTAGAGCCAACGTCCTGACTTTC,CASTPGQVDLRANVLTF
NA,TRBJ2-7,once,TRBV9,TGTGCCAGCAGTGAGACGCCGGGACGGTCCTACGAGCAGTACTTC,CASSETPGRSYEQYF
TRBD1,TRBJ1-2,NA,TRBV25-1,TGTGCCAGCAGTGACCGGACAGGGGGATATGGCTACACCTTC,CASSDRTGGYGYTF
NA,TRBJ1-4,NA,TRBV12-3/TRBV12-4,TGTGCCAGCAGTTTTGCAACTAATGAAAAACTGTTTTTT,CASSFATNEKLFF
NA,TRBJ2-7,NA,TRBV19,TGTGCCAGTAGTATAAGACACGAGTACGAGCAGTACTTC,CASSIRHEYEQYF
TRBD1,TRBJ2-7,NA,TRBV9,TGTGCCAGCAGCGTAGGGGACAGCCTGCGCGAGCAGTACTTC,CASSVGDSLREQYF
NA,TRBJ2-3,NA,TRBV6-5,TGTGCCAGCAGTTATTCGGGTGGGGATACGCAGTATTTT,CASSYSGGDTQYF
NA,TRBJ1-1,NA,TRBV3-1,TGTGCCAGCAGCCAAAGATCTCCGGTTGACAGTAGGGCTGAAGCTTTCTTT,CASSQRSPVDSRAEAFF
NA,TRBJ2-7,NA,TRBV6-5,TGTGCCAGCAGTTACTCCCTAACGAAAGGTGGTTCCACTCACGAGCAGTACTTC,CASSYSLTKGGSTHEQYF
NA,TRBJ2-2,NA,TRBV6-2/TRBV6-3,TGTGCCAGCAGCCGGGAGGGGGCTCACACCGGGGAGCTGTTTTTT,CASSREGAHTGELFF
TRBD1,TRBJ2-7,NA,TRBV7-9,TGTGCCAGCAGCCAGGGACAGGGCCTCGACGAGCAGTACTTC,CASSQGQGLDEQYF
TRBD1,TRBJ2-1,once,TRBV10-3,TGTGCCATCAGTGAGTTCAGGGGGAATGAGCAGTTCTTC,CAISEFRGNEQFF
NA,TRBJ2-1,NA,TRBV6-5,TGTGCCAGCAGTTACTGGGACGGGAATGGGATTAATGAGCAGTTCTTC,CASSYWDGNGINEQFF
NA,TRBJ2-2,NA,TRBV11-2,TGTGCCAGCAGCTTAACCAGGACCGGGGAGCTGTTTTTT,CASSLTRTGELFF
NA,TRBJ2-1,NA,TRBV20-1,TGCAGTGCTAGAGCCTGGACGGACAATGAGCAGTTCTTC,CSARAWTDNEQFF
TRBD1,TRBJ2-7,NA,TRBV27,TGTGCCAGCAGTGGAATGGACAGGGCTGGAGAGCAGTACTTC,CASSGMDRAGEQYF
TRBD1,TRBJ1-1,NA,TRBV12-3/TRBV12-4,TGTGCCAGCAGTACGACAGGGTGGACTGAAGCTTTCTTT,CASSTTGWTEAFF
NA,TRBJ1-2,NA,TRBV13,TGTGCCAGCAGCTTGGGCGGCGGGAACTATGGCTACACCTTC,CASSLGGGNYGYTF
NA,TRBJ2-1,once,TRBV19,TGTGCCAGTAGGAGGACTCACAATGAGCAGTTCTTC,CASRRTHNEQFF
NA,TRBJ2-2,NA,TRBV11-2,TGTGCCCAACACGAGGACTCGAACACCGGGGAGCTGTTTTTT,CAQHEDSNTGELFF
NA,TRBJ2-1,NA,TRBV2,TGTGCCAGCAGTGAAGTTGGTCTAGCCGTCAATGAGCAGTTCTTC,CASSEVGLAVNEQFF
TRBD2,TRBJ2-1,NA,TRBV12-3/TRBV12-4,TGTGCCAGCAGGTTTACTAGCGGGGGGAATGAGCAGTTCTTC,CASRFTSGGNEQFF
NA,TRBJ2-2,NA,TRBV9,TGTGCCAGCAGCTCCACGAGCACCGGGGAGCTGTTTTTT,CASSSTSTGELFF
TRBD1,TRBJ2-7,NA,TRBV9,TGTGCCAGCAGCGTAGGGACAGGCAACGAGCAGTACTTC,CASSVGTGNEQYF
NA,TRBJ2-3,NA,TRBV30,TGTGCCTGGAGTGTAAGAACGGACACAGATACGCAGTATTTT,CAWSVRTDTDTQYF
NA,TRBJ2-2,NA,TRBV12-3/TRBV12-4,TGTGCCAGCAGCTCGGGGACGGATAACGGGGAGCTGTTTTTT,CASSSGTDNGELFF
NA,TRBJ1-1,few,TRBV4-1,TGCGCCAGCAGCCAAGAGGCAGGCTTTATCACTGAAGCTTTCTTT,CASSQEAGFITEAFF
TRBD1,TRBJ1-1,NA,TRBV7-9,TGTGCCAGCAGCTTCCTCGGGACAGGGGACACTGAAGCTTTCTTT,CASSFLGTGDTEAFF
NA,TRBJ1-5,NA,TRBV15,TGTGCCACCAGCAGAGATGGCAGAAGCAATCAGCCCCAGCATTTT,CATSRDGRSNQPQHF
TRBD1,TRBJ1-2,NA,TRBV2,TGTGCCAGCAGTGCGGGACAGGGGGGCTATGGCTACACCTTC,CASSAGQGGYGYTF
TRBD2,TRBJ2-5,NA,TRBV9,TGTGCCAGCAGCCCGGCTAGCGGGGGGGCAGGGGAGACCCAGTACTTC,CASSPASGGAGETQYF
NA,TRBJ2-7,NA,TRBV6-2/TRBV6-3,TGTGCCACCTACTACAGGGCCGAGCAGTACTTC,CATYYRAEQYF
TRBD2,TRBJ2-7,NA,TRBV13,TGTGCCAGCGGGACTAGCGACTCCTACGAGCAGTACTTC,CASGTSDSYEQYF
NA,TRBJ1-5,NA,TRBV5-1,TGCGCCAGCAGCACTGGGGATGGGCAGCCCCAGCATTTT,CASSTGDGQPQHF
NA,TRBJ2-1,NA,TRBV2,TGTGCCAGCAATGAATGGAAGACAGTCAGCTCCTACAATGAGCAGTTCTTC,CASNEWKTVSSYNEQFF
NA,TRBJ2-7,NA,TRBV7-9,TGTGCCAGCAGCTTAGTCGATCGCCCGACGAACGAGCAGTACTTC,CASSLVDRPTNEQYF
TRBD1,TRBJ2-5,NA,TRBV7-9,TGTGCCAGCAGCTCACAGGGGTTTAGAGAGACCCAGTACTTC,CASSSQGFRETQYF
NA,TRBJ1-1,NA,TRBV20-1,TGCAGTGCTTCGGACGTCACTGAAGCTTTCTTT,CSASDVTEAFF
NA,TRBJ2-7,NA,TRBV11-2,TGTGCCAGCAGCCCCGCTTCCAACGAGCAGTACTTC,CASSPASNEQYF